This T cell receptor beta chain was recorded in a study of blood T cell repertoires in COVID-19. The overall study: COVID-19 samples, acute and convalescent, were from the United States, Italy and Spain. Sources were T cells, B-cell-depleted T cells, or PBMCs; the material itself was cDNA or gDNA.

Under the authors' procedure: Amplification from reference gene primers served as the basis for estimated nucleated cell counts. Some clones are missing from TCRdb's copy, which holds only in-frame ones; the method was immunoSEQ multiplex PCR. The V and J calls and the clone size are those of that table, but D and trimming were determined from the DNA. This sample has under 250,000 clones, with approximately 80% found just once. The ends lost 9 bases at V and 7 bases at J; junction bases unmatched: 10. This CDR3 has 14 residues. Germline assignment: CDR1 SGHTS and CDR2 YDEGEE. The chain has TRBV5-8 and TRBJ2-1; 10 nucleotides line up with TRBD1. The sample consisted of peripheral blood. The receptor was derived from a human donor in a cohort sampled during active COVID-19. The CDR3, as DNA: TGTGCCACCCGACGGGACAGGGGTGTGAATGAGCAGTTCTTC. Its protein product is CATRRDRGVNEQFF.